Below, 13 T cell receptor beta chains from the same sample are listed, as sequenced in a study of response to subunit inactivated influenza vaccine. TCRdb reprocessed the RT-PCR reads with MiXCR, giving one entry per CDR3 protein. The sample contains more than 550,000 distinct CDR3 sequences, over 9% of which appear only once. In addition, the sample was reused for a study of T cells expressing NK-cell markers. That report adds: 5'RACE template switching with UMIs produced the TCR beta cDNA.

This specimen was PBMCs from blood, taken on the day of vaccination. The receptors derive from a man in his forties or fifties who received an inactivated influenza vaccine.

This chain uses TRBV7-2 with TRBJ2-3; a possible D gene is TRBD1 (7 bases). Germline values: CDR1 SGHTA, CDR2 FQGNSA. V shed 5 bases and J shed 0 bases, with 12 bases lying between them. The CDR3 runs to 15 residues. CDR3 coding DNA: TGTGCCAGCAGCCCAGGGGGAGGCAGCACAGATACGCAGTATTTT. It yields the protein CASSPGGGSTDTQYF.

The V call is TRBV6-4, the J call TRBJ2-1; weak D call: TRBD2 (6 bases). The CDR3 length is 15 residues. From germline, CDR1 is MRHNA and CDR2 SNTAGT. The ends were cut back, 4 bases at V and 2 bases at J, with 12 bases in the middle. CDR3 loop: CASSAAPGAYNEQFF. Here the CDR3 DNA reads TGTGCCAGCAGTGCGGCGCCGGGAGCCTACAATGAGCAGTTCTTC.

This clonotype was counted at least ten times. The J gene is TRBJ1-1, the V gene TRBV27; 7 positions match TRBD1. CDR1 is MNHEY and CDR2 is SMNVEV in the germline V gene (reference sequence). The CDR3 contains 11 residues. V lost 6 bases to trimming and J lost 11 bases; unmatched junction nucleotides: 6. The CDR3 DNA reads TGTGCCAGCAGGACCACAGGGGCGGCTTTCTTT. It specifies CASRTTGAAFF.

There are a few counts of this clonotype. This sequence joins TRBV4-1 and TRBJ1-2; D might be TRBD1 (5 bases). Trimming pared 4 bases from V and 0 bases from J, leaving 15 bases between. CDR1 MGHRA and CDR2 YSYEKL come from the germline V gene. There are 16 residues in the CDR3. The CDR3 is CASSPDPGGANYGYTF. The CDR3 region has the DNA TGCGCCAGCAGCCCCGACCCCGGGGGAGCTAACTATGGCTACACCTTC.

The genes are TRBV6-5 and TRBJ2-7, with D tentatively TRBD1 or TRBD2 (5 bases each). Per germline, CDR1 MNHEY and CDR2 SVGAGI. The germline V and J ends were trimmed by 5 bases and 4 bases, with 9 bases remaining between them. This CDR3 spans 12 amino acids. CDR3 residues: CASSGDGYEQYF. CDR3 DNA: TGTGCCAGCAGTGGGGACGGGTACGAGCAGTACTTC.

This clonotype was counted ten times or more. The CDR3 sequence is CSARDGGMAFF. CDR3 nucleotides: TGCAGTGCTAGAGACGGGGGGATGGCTTTCTTT. V and J are TRBV20-1 and TRBJ1-1; TRBD1 might be the D (5 bases). Germline V gene data show CDR1 as DFQATT and CDR2 as SNEGSKA (reference sequence). The CDR3 has 11 amino acids. V was pared by 0 bases and J by 11 bases, with 10 bases between.

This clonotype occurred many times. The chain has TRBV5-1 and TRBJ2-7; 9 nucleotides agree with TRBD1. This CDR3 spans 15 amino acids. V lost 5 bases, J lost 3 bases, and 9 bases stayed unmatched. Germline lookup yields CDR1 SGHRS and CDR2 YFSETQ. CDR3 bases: TGCGCCAGCAGTTCTCCCGGGACAGGGTTCTACGAGCAGTACTTC. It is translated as CASSSPGTGFYEQYF.

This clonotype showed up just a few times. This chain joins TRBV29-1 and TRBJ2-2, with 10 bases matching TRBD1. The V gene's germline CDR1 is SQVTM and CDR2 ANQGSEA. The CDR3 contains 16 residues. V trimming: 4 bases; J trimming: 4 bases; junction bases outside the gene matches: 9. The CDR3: CSVVPLDRGTTGELFF. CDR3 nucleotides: TGCAGCGTTGTACCCTTGGACAGGGGGACCACCGGGGAGCTGTTTTTT.

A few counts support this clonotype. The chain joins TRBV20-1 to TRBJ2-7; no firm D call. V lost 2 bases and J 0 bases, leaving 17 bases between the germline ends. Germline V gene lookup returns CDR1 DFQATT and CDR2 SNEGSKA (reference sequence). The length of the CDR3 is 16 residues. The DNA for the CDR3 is TGCAGTGCTAGATGGTTCGCAGGCCCGAGCTCCTACGAGCAGTACTTC. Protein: CSARWFAGPSSYEQYF.

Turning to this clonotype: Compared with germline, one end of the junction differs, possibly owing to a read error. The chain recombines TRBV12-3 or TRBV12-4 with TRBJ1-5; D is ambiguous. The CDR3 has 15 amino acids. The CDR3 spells CASRLGGSVNQPQHF. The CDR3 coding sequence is TGTGCCAGCAGGTTAGGAGGGTCCGTCAATCAGCCCCAGCATTTT.

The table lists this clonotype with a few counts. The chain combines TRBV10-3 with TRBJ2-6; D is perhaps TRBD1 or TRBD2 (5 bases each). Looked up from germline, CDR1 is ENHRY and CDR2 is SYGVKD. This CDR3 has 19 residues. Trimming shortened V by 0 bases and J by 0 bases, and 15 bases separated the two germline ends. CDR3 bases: TGTGCCATCAGTGAGTCGAAGGGACCTACACTCTCTGGGGCCAACGTCCTGACTTTC. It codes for CAISESKGPTLSGANVLTF.

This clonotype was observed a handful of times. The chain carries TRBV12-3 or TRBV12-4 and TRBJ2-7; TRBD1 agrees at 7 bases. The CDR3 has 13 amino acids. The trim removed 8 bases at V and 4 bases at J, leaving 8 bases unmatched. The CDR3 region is CASLRQGVYEQYF. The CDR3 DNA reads TGTGCCAGCCTCCGACAGGGTGTATACGAGCAGTACTTC.

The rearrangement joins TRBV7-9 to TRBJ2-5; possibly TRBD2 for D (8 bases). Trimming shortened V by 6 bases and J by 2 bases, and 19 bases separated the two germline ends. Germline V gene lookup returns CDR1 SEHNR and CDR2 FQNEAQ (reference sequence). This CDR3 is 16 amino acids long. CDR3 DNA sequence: TGTGCCAGCAGTGTAGGGGACAGCGGGGGTCAAGAGACCCAGTACTTC. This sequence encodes CASSVGDSGGQETQYF.